The T cell receptor (beta chain) described here comes from a study of cytomegalovirus exposure and HLA in healthy donors. About the research overall: Around 190 million T cells yielded roughly 120 million unique TCR beta sequences, as an earlier analysis found.

General study findings and limits: An observed cluster of highly shared sequence variants was recorded as a likely sequencing artifact. In vitro checks showed that a few CMV-associated chains really do target CMV antigens. Some V segments, TRBV6-2 and TRBV6-3 among them, were indistinguishable and were therefore excluded.

The germline V gene encodes CDR1 GTSNPN and CDR2 SVGIG (reference sequence). The CDR3 covers 13 residues. V was shortened by 5 bases and J by 0 bases, with 7 bases between the two germline ends. In the case of this clone: The target antigen is unknown.

With 60 Vbeta and 13 Jbeta primers, the PCR was carried out. Sequenced by immunoSEQ multiplex PCR; TCRdb stores in-frame clones only, minus some. In the table there are about 300,000 clones, 80% to 90% of which are singletons. J is TRBJ1-4 and V is TRBV30; TRBD1 is a possible D gene (5 bases). Input material: PBMCs. The clonotype was recovered from a man in his forties in good health and CMV-seropositive. The CDR3 spells CAWRGATNEKLFF. CDR3 DNA sequence: TGTGCCTGGCGGGGGGCAACTAATGAAAAACTGTTTTTT.